Each of the 3 T cell receptor beta chains below was sequenced from the same sample in a study of blood T cell repertoires in COVID-19. The table came from immunoSEQ multiplex PCR; TCRdb's copy has only in-frame clones and leaves some out. The table includes roughly 220,000 clones, roughly 79% detected once. Material for sequencing was PBMCs or T cells enriched from blood (not recorded which). The source is a man aged 35 to 55 who had recovered from COVID-19.

The chain couples TRBV6-2 or TRBV6-3 to TRBJ1-6, with TRBD1 identical over 7 bases. The V and J ends lost 5 bases and 8 bases, in that order; junction bases with no gene match: 9. This CDR3 is built from 15 residues. Germline loops: CDR1 MNHEY, CDR2 SVGEGT. CDR3 protein: CASSITGTVDSPLHF. The CDR3 DNA is TGTGCCAGCAGTATTACCGGGACAGTGGATTCACCCCTCCACTTT.

The rearrangement uses TRBV7-6 and TRBJ2-7; D possibly corresponds to TRBD2 (5 bases). V lost 5 bases, J lost 2 bases, and 19 bases lay in between. CDR1 and CDR2 (germline): SGHVS, FNYEAQ. This CDR3 contains 16 residues. DNA of the CDR3: TGTGCCAGCAGCCTCGCGAGCGGTACCACTACCTACGAGCAGTACTTC. Translating gives CASSLASGTTTYEQYF.

The rearrangement links TRBV5-1 to TRBJ2-3; 14 positions agree with TRBD2. This CDR3 has 16 amino acids. CDR1 and CDR2 from the germline V gene are SGHRS and YFSETQ. Trimming removed 4 bases from V and 5 bases from J; junction bases left unmatched: 6. CDR3 in amino acids: CASSPTSGGAGDTQYF. The CDR3 nucleotides read TGCGCCAGCAGCCCGACTAGCGGGGGGGCAGGAGATACGCAGTATTTT.